This TCR beta chain was obtained from a study of Ad26.COV2.S vaccination and SARS-CoV-2 variants. Regarding treatment: some 20 received Ad26.COV2.S at low or high dose, single or two shots; roughly five received placebo; per-sample allocation not given. Each sample was drawn 63 days after the first injection (of vaccine or placebo). CDR3 length: 16 amino acids. Losses at the gene ends were 4 bases for V and 8 bases for J; bases not matched to a gene: 10. CDR1 is SGHRS, CDR2 YFSETQ, per germline. Clones were read by immunoSEQ multiplex PCR, and TCRdb kept only the in-frame ones, dropping some. Of roughly 510,000 clones in the sample, around 85% were seen once.

The V gene is TRBV5-1, the J gene TRBJ2-1, with TRBD1 matching 12 bases. The sequence came from a person aged 18 to 59 who received the Ad26.COV2.S COVID-19 vaccine or a placebo. The starting material was peripheral blood, obtained in a trial of Ad26.COV2.S vaccine versus placebo. CDR3: CASSLAGTGGFDEQFF. The CDR3 nucleotides are TGCGCCAGCAGCCTGGCCGGGACAGGGGGCTTCGATGAGCAGTTCTTC.